This entry lists 28 T cell receptor beta chains sequenced from one sample in a study of T-cell memory formation after mild COVID-19. TCRdb re-analysed the 5' RACE reads in MiXCR, keeping a single row per CDR3 protein. The table lists around 320,000 distinct CDR3 sequences, around 15% of them singletons. Sequencing was carried out using PBMCs or a T cell subset sorted from them (not recorded which). These receptors were taken from a man aged 18 to 29 who had mild COVID-19 (a few samples of this study predate the infection). Cell type and time point are not known.

In this sample, this clonotype turned up many times. This chain joins TRBV6-2 or TRBV6-3 and TRBJ2-5; no reliable D call. The CDR3 is made up of 12 amino acids. The V gene's germline CDR1 is MNHEY and CDR2 SVGEGT. V shed 2 bases and J shed 6 bases, with 7 bases lying between them. CDR3 sequence: CASSYPEQTQYF. As DNA, the CDR3 is TGTGCCAGCAGTTACCCGGAACAGACCCAGTACTTC.

The CDR3 loop reads CASSLMTGAEQYF. Written as DNA, the CDR3 is TGCGCCAGCAGCTTGATGACGGGGGCCGAGCAGTACTTC. J is TRBJ2-7 and V is TRBV5-1; D tentatively fits TRBD1 or TRBD2 (6 bases each). This CDR3 is 13 amino acids long. Trimming removed 1 base at V and 6 bases at J, with 11 bases between. Germline V gives CDR1 SGHRS, CDR2 YFSETQ.

This clonotype turned up a few times. The V and J genes are TRBV6-2 or TRBV6-3 and TRBJ2-1; D is uncertain. Germline V lookup: CDR1 MNHEY, CDR2 SVGEGT. There are 12 residues in the CDR3. Trimming stripped 6 bases from V and 14 bases from J, with 17 bases between. The CDR3 protein is CASSSLRHTEFF. The CDR3, as DNA: TGTGCCAGCAGCTCCCTCAGGCATACGGAGTTCTTC.

This chain joins TRBV5-1 and TRBJ1-1, with TRBD1 identical over 11 bases. J was trimmed by 1 base and V by 5 bases; bases with no gene match: 4. Germline lookup yields CDR1 SGHRS and CDR2 YFSETQ. The CDR3 sequence is 15 residues long. The CDR3, as DNA: TGCGCCAGCAGGGGGACAGGGGGGACGAACACTGAAGCTTTCTTT. Translated: CASRGTGGTNTEAFF.

The sample holds a few counts of this clonotype. This chain connects TRBV9 to TRBJ2-3, with D uncertain. CDR1 is SGDLS and CDR2 is YYNGEE in the germline V gene. This CDR3 is built from 16 residues. Trimming took off 0 bases at V and 1 base at J, with 12 bases between the two ends. CDR3 residues: CASSVESGSGTDTQYF. CDR3 sequence (DNA): TGTGCCAGCAGCGTAGAGTCAGGCTCCGGCACAGATACGCAGTATTTT.

The genes are TRBV4-1 and TRBJ2-7; 7 bases are a match to TRBD2. This CDR3 is 15 amino acids long. The V gene's germline CDR1 is MGHRA and CDR2 YSYEKL. V shed 4 bases, J shed 2 bases, and the junction held 8 bases outside the gene matches. In DNA, the CDR3 is TGCGCCAGCAGCCCCGTTTACGCGGGAGCCTACGAGCAGTACTTC. Its protein is CASSPVYAGAYEQYF.

The V call is TRBV23-1, the J call TRBJ1-6, with D possibly TRBD1 on 5 matching bases. TRBV23-1 is an ORF for which the function is uncertain. With 0 bases removed from V and 0 bases from J, the gap between germline ends came to 12 bases. CDR3 length: 18 residues. The CDR3 DNA follows: TGCGCCAGCAGTCAATCAGCGGGGAGGGGCTCCTATAATTCACCCCTCCACTTT. Protein sequence: CASSQSAGRGSYNSPLHF.

This clonotype was counted a few times. V and J are TRBV20-1 and TRBJ2-6; D gene ambiguous. Germline V gives CDR1 DFQATT, CDR2 SNEGSKA (reference sequence). Trimming removed 0 bases at V and 4 bases at J, with 7 bases between. The CDR3 runs to 14 residues. Written as DNA, the CDR3 is TGCAGTGCTAGAGATCCAGTCGGGGCCAACGTCCTGACTTTC. Amino acids: CSARDPVGANVLTF.

The V gene is TRBV4-2, the J gene TRBJ1-2, with TRBD1 identical over 10 bases. V dropped 2 bases and J dropped 5; count of bases not matched to a gene: 11. In germline, CDR1 is LGHNA, CDR2 YNFKEQ. CDR3 length: 17 amino acids. CDR3 nucleotides: TGTGCCAGCAGCCAAATTCCCCAAGACAGGGGGCTATATGGCTACACCTTC. This gives the protein CASSQIPQDRGLYGYTF.

This clonotype showed up many times. The chain is built from TRBV7-3 and TRBJ2-3; the D is unclear. The CDR3 runs to 14 residues. Between the trimmed V and J ends, which lost 1 base and 3 bases, there was a span of 8 bases. Germline V lookup: CDR1 SGHTA, CDR2 FQGTGA. As DNA, the CDR3 is TGTGCCAGCAGCTTAAGGACCCCGACAGATACGCAGTATTTT. Amino acids: CASSLRTPTDTQYF.

The CDR3: CSVGWGVDEQYF. Written as DNA, the CDR3 is TGCAGCGTAGGTTGGGGGGTCGACGAGCAGTACTTC. V usage is TRBV29-1 and J usage is TRBJ2-7; the D gene is possibly TRBD2 (6 bases). The V end lost 6 bases, the J end lost 5 bases, and 14 bases lay between the germline ends. CDR1 SQVTM and CDR2 ANQGSEA come from the germline V gene. The CDR3 totals 12 residues.

This clonotype has just a few counts. J is TRBJ1-3 and V is TRBV12-3 or TRBV12-4, with D possibly TRBD1 on 6 matching bases. The CDR3 is 17 amino acids. Trimming took 3 bases from V and 2 from J, leaving 17 bases between them. CDR3 protein: CASSFSPGPGAGNTIYF. The DNA for the CDR3 is TGTGCCAGCAGTTTCTCGCCAGGGCCAGGGGCTGGAAACACCATATATTTT.

The V gene is TRBV5-6, the J gene TRBJ2-7; the match to TRBD1 covers 10 bases. The CDR3 extends over 13 amino acids. Looked up from germline, CDR1 is SGHDT and CDR2 is YYEEEE. Unmatched junction bases numbered 7, after V lost 1 base and J lost 12 bases. The CDR3 loop reads CASSLPDRGSRYF. CDR3 sequence (DNA): TGTGCCAGCAGCTTGCCGGACAGGGGGTCGCGGTACTTC.

This clonotype was detected a few times. The V and J genes are TRBV24-1 and TRBJ2-3; 10 positions match TRBD1. This CDR3 spans 15 amino acids. Germline V gene sequence: CDR1 KGHDR, CDR2 SFDVKD. J lost 3 bases, V lost 4 bases, and 3 bases had no gene match. The CDR3 sequence is CATSDTGQGTDTQYF. The CDR3, as DNA: TGTGCCACCAGTGACACGGGACAGGGGACAGATACGCAGTATTTT.

The chain links TRBV24-1 to TRBJ2-2; 7 positions match TRBD2. The V segment lost 3 bases and the J segment 0 bases; nucleotides outside the gene matches: 0. This CDR3 has 15 amino acids. Looked up from germline, CDR1 is KGHDR and CDR2 is SFDVKD. The CDR3 loop reads CATSDGLANTGELFF. The CDR3 nucleotides read TGTGCCACCAGTGATGGACTAGCGAACACCGGGGAGCTGTTTTTT.

This clonotype has only a few counts. The chain combines TRBV5-1 with TRBJ2-1, with 8 nucleotides matching TRBD2. The J segment lost 8 bases and the V segment lost 2 bases, leaving 9 bases of the junction unmatched. Germline V gene data show CDR1 as SGHRS and CDR2 as YFSETQ. CDR3 length equals 15 residues. CDR3: CASSFRGGFRDEQFF. The CDR3 nucleotides are TGCGCCAGCAGCTTTCGGGGGGGGTTTCGGGATGAGCAGTTCTTC.

This clonotype was recorded a few times. The rearrangement uses TRBV4-2 and TRBJ2-3; D assignment may be TRBD1 or TRBD2 (5 bases each). With 0 bases removed from V and 1 base from J, the gap between germline ends came to 11 bases. This CDR3 comprises 16 residues. Germline V gene data show CDR1 as LGHNA and CDR2 as YNFKEQ. The CDR3 DNA sequence: TGTGCCAGCAGCCAAGAGGGGGACGGAGGCACAGATACGCAGTATTTT. Protein: CASSQEGDGGTDTQYF.

The V and J genes are TRBV9 and TRBJ1-1; D gene unclear. This CDR3 region has 14 residues. V was clipped by 4 bases and J by 4 bases, with 14 bases between them. Germline CDR1 reads SGDLS; CDR2 reads YYNGEE. The CDR3: CASSPQVMGTEAFF. The CDR3 coding sequence is TGTGCCAGCAGCCCTCAGGTCATGGGCACTGAAGCTTTCTTT.

This clonotype was observed many times. The chain recombines TRBV15 with TRBJ2-5, with D unresolved. CDR3 size: 15 residues. V lost 0 bases to trimming and J lost 1 base, with 9 bases between them. Germline V CDR1 and CDR2: LNHNV, YYDKDF (reference sequence). CDR3 residues: CATSRDRRPQETQYF. CDR3 DNA: TGTGCCACCAGCAGAGATCGGCGGCCCCAAGAGACCCAGTACTTC. Supplemented by reference TRBV15 and TRBJ2-5, the full variable domain reads DAMVIQNPRYQVTQFGKPVTLSCSQTLNHNVMYWYQQKSSQAPKLLFHYYDKDFNNEADTPDNFQSRRPNTSFCFLDIRSPGLGDTAMYLCATSRDRRPQETQYFGPGTRLLVL.

This clonotype was detected a few times. The gene calls are TRBV18 and TRBJ1-2; D gene unclear. The CDR3 runs 13 residues. V was trimmed by 3 bases and J by 3 bases, leaving 8 bases between them. CDR1 and CDR2 from the germline V gene are KGHSH and LQKENI. This CDR3 reads CASSPDPDYGYTF. The CDR3, as DNA: TGTGCCAGCTCACCTGACCCCGACTATGGCTACACCTTC.

This clonotype showed up just a few times. The chain recombines TRBV12-3 or TRBV12-4 with TRBJ2-5; D ambiguous. The CDR3 is made up of 13 amino acids. V was shortened by 2 bases and J by 3 bases, with 7 bases between the two germline ends. The CDR3 DNA is TGTGCCAGCAGTTTACAGAGTAAAGAGACCCAGTACTTC. This codes for CASSLQSKETQYF.

This clonotype was seen more than once but under ten times. J is TRBJ1-1 and V is TRBV3-2; TRBD1, as called in the table, went unchecked against the DNA. TRBV3-2 is tagged as a pseudogene. This CDR3 region has 14 residues. The CDR3 DNA sequence: TGTGCCAGCAGCCACTGGACAGGGATCACTGAAGCTTTCTTT. It yields the protein CASSHWTGITEAFF.

This clonotype was seen only a few times. The rearrangement joins TRBV11-2 to TRBJ2-5; D remains unclear. Germline V lookup: CDR1 SGHAT, CDR2 FQNNGV. The ends were cut back, 3 bases at V and 5 bases at J, with 7 bases in the middle. This CDR3 spans 12 amino acids. The CDR3 protein is CASSFAGETQYF. The CDR3 nucleotides are TGTGCCAGCAGCTTCGCTGGGGAGACCCAGTACTTC.

The rearrangement links TRBV7-6 to TRBJ1-3, with a tentative D call TRBD1 (5 bases). The CDR3 is 17 amino acids. Germline CDR1 is SGHVS and CDR2 is FNYEAQ. V lost 5 bases, J lost 3 bases, and 20 bases lay in between. CDR3 in amino acids: CASSLGRFEGLGNTIYF. In DNA, the CDR3 is TGTGCCAGCAGCCTAGGTCGGTTTGAGGGGCTTGGAAACACCATATATTTT.

The V and J genes are TRBV9 and TRBJ1-5, with no clear D. CDR3 length: 13 residues. V shed 5 bases and J shed 9 bases, with 15 bases lying between them. CDR1 is SGDLS and CDR2 is YYNGEE in the germline V gene. The CDR3 DNA is TGTGCCAGCAGTTTACGGGGAGCGCGGCCCCAGCATTTT. Amino acid sequence: CASSLRGARPQHF.

This clonotype was observed at least ten times. The DNA for the CDR3 is TGCGCCAGCAGGCTTGGTTACCGGGAGACCCAGTACTTC. This gives the protein CASRLGYRETQYF. J is TRBJ2-5 and V is TRBV5-1; D remains unclear. The CDR3 extends over 13 amino acids. The germline V gene has CDR1 SGHRS and CDR2 YFSETQ. Trimming took off 5 bases at V and 5 bases at J, with 13 bases between the two ends.

This clonotype was seen a few times. The chain recombines TRBV7-9 with TRBJ2-2; unclear D gene. V gave up 2 bases and J gave up 6 bases, with 13 bases separating them. The CDR3 sequence is 15 residues long. Germline-derived CDR1 and CDR2 are SEHNR and FQNEAQ (reference sequence). Here the CDR3 DNA reads TGTGCCAGCAGCTTACAGCCCCTCTCAGCCGGGGAGCTGTTTTTT. Residues: CASSLQPLSAGELFF.

This clonotype was recorded a few times. The chain has TRBV4-1 and TRBJ1-2; D ambiguous. With 1 base removed from V and 0 bases from J, the gap between germline ends came to 6 bases. This CDR3 spans 14 amino acids. Germline V CDR1 and CDR2: MGHRA, YSYEKL. CDR3 protein: CASSQAQTNYGYTF. Here the CDR3 DNA reads TGCGCCAGCAGCCAAGCCCAGACTAACTATGGCTACACCTTC.